The table lists the clone carrying this T cell receptor (beta chain) with many counts. The antigen remains unidentified. Individuals with ophthalmopathy presented a Clinical Activity Score of at least 3, a NOSPECS grade of at least 4 and a duration under 3 months. About 10 ml of fresh peripheral blood supplied the PBMCs. This sample is drawn from a study of T cells in Graves' hyperthyroidism and ophthalmopathy. CDR3 length: 11 amino acids. With V trimmed by 6 bases and J by 7 bases, 5 bases remained unmatched. Germline V gene data show CDR1 as SQVTM and CDR2 as ANQGSEA. The investigators amplified TCR beta CDR3 regions from RNA transcripts. HTBI primers drove first-round RT-PCR of the TCR CDR3. TCRdb fed the multiplex PCR reads into MiXCR, producing one record per CDR3 protein. The sample shows under 250,000 distinct CDR3 sequences, approximately 24% of them seen only once. Findings and caveats of the study: Ophthalmopathy was identified by the model a median around 6.3 months ahead of onset.

This chain uses TRBV29-1 with TRBJ1-2; TRBD1 matches 7 bases. This clonotype originated in a woman in her thirties or forties with Graves' ophthalmopathy. The sample was blood. In DNA, the CDR3 is TGCAGCGTGGAGGGGGCGGGTGGCTACACCTTC. Amino acids: CSVEGAGGYTF.